This passage covers 27 T cell receptor beta chains from one sample sequenced in a study of blood T cell repertoires in COVID-19. TCRdb's copy holds only in-frame clones and misses some; the assay was immunoSEQ multiplex PCR. The sample consists of under 300,000 clones, 80% to 90% of them appearing once. The specimen was PBMCs or T cells enriched from blood (not recorded which). The receptors come from a woman younger than 30 who had recovered from COVID-19.

The V gene is TRBV7-8, the J gene TRBJ2-7; the D gene is possibly TRBD2 (5 bases). The CDR3 contains 13 residues. In germline, CDR1 is SGHVS, CDR2 FQNEAQ. Trimming removed 2 bases at V and 6 bases at J, with 11 bases between. In DNA form, the CDR3 reads TGTGCCAGCAGCTTAAGCGGTTCGGCCGAGCAGTACTTC. Amino acid sequence: CASSLSGSAEQYF.

The chain combines TRBV6-5 with TRBJ2-5; 10 positions match TRBD2. Trimming cost V 8 bases and J 3 bases; bases outside gene matches: 3. The CDR3 covers 13 residues. Germline V gives CDR1 MNHEY, CDR2 SVGAGI. CDR3 bases: TGTGCCAGCCGAACTAGCGGGGAAGAGACCCAGTACTTC. It encodes CASRTSGEETQYF.

This clone appeared once. V usage is TRBV11-2 and J usage is TRBJ2-3; 8 nucleotides align to TRBD2. The CDR3 loop spans 16 amino acids. V shed 5 bases and J 2 bases; nucleotides not matched to a gene: 9. Germline V gives CDR1 SGHAT, CDR2 FQNNGV. The CDR3 nucleotides read TGTGCCAGCAGCCCGGCGGGGGGCGGGTTCACAGATACGCAGTATTTT. Protein product: CASSPAGGGFTDTQYF.

The chain links TRBV6-6 to TRBJ1-6, with D possibly matching TRBD1 (5 bases). The germline V gene has CDR1 MNHNY and CDR2 SVGAGI (reference sequence). Deletions cut 5 bases from V and 9 bases from J, with 20 bases between. CDR3 length equals 16 residues. Here the CDR3 reads CASSPGRALGGSPLHF. Written as DNA, the CDR3 is TGTGCCAGCAGTCCCGGTAGGGCCCTGGGGGGTTCACCCCTCCACTTT.

The V call is TRBV7-9, the J call TRBJ1-4; D is uncertain. V dropped 6 bases and J dropped 5 bases, with 16 bases sitting between them. Per germline, CDR1 SEHNR and CDR2 FQNEAQ (reference sequence). The CDR3 totals 15 residues. CDR3 protein: CASSYTTGSNEKLFF. The CDR3 nucleotides read TGTGCCAGCAGTTATACTACGGGGAGCAATGAAAAACTGTTTTTT.

J is TRBJ1-6 and V is TRBV5-1; 9 bases match TRBD1. The CDR3 is made up of 14 amino acids. Per the germline V gene, CDR1 is SGHRS and CDR2 is YFSETQ. Trimming cost V 5 bases and J 10 bases; bases outside gene matches: 7. CDR3 loop: CASREGTGSSPLHF. The CDR3 DNA is TGCGCCAGCAGGGAAGGGACAGGGTCCTCACCCCTCCACTTT.

The V call is TRBV18, the J call TRBJ1-2, with D hard to call. This CDR3 region has 15 residues. Germline values: CDR1 KGHSH, CDR2 LQKENI. The V end was cut by 0 bases, the J end by 1 base, with 9 bases between. CDR3 amino acids: CASSPPAVLNYGYTF. DNA of the CDR3: TGTGCCAGCTCACCACCTGCAGTCCTTAACTATGGCTACACCTTC.

For this clone: One end of the junction is discordant with germline, which a read error may explain. The chain couples TRBV9 to TRBJ2-1, with D hard to call. Germline CDR1 is SGDLS and CDR2 is YYNGEE. This CDR3 has 11 residues. CDR3 coding DNA: TGTGCCAGCAGCTCCTACGATGAGCAGTTCTTC. This codes for CASSSYDEQFF.

The chain joins TRBV28 to TRBJ2-3; 10 bases fit TRBD2. The J segment lost 5 bases and the V segment lost 6 bases, leaving 8 bases of the junction unmatched. Germline assignment: CDR1 MDHEN and CDR2 SYDVKM. The CDR3 contains 15 residues. CDR3 protein: CASRPGTSVRDTQYF. The DNA for the CDR3 is TGTGCCAGCAGACCGGGGACTAGCGTGCGAGATACGCAGTATTTT.

V usage is TRBV5-1 and J usage is TRBJ2-7; TRBD1 aligns across 8 bases. J lost 2 bases, V lost 0 bases, and 4 bases had no gene match. In germline, CDR1 is SGHRS, CDR2 YFSETQ. The CDR3 sequence is 15 residues long. For the CDR3, the DNA is TGCGCCAGCAGCTTGGACGGGACAGGACCCTACGAGCAGTACTTC. Its translation is CASSLDGTGPYEQYF.

The chain recombines TRBV2 with TRBJ2-5; TRBD2 matches 8 bases. This CDR3 has 15 residues. The ends lost 8 bases at V and 5 bases at J; junction bases unmatched: 13. From germline, CDR1 is SNHLY and CDR2 FYNNEI. Written as DNA, the CDR3 is TGTGCCAGCTTGAATAGCGGGGCCGGGGTGGAGACCCAGTACTTC. This sequence encodes CASLNSGAGVETQYF.

The chain recombines TRBV7-2 with TRBJ1-2; D not resolved. V was trimmed by 5 bases and J by 4 bases, leaving 17 bases between them. This CDR3 has 15 residues. Germline values: CDR1 SGHTA, CDR2 FQGNSA. CDR3 in amino acids: CASSPGLAQPYGYTF. CDR3 coding DNA: TGTGCCAGCAGCCCCGGACTTGCACAGCCCTATGGCTACACCTTC.

The chain links TRBV18 to TRBJ2-5; D remains unclear. Trimming took 3 bases from V and 7 from J, leaving 12 bases between them. CDR1 is KGHSH, CDR2 LQKENI, per germline. The CDR3 has 13 residues. The chain's CDR3 is CASSPGPLGTQYF. CDR3 coding DNA: TGTGCCAGCTCACCTGGGCCTCTCGGGACCCAGTACTTC.

V usage is TRBV3-1 (or the pseudogene TRBV3-2) and J usage is TRBJ1-2; possibly TRBD1 for D (5 bases). Germline assignment: CDR1 LGHDT and CDR2 YNNKEL (reference sequence). V dropped 0 bases and J dropped 0 bases, with 20 bases sitting between them. The CDR3 sequence is 19 residues long. The CDR3 sequence: CASSQEGEGRGAPNYGYTF. DNA for the CDR3: TGTGCCAGCAGCCAAGAGGGTGAGGGGCGCGGGGCCCCTAACTATGGCTACACCTTC.

This clone was recorded only once. The chain carries TRBV2 and TRBJ1-1, with TRBD1 matching 10 bases. V dropped 6 bases and J dropped 2; count of bases not matched to a gene: 9. CDR3 size: 16 residues. The V gene's germline CDR1 is SNHLY and CDR2 FYNNEI. This CDR3 reads CASRSRDRGPNTEAFF. CDR3 DNA: TGTGCCAGCAGGTCTCGGGACAGGGGACCCAACACTGAAGCTTTCTTT.

The CDR3, as DNA: TGTGCCATCAGTGAGCTCCCGGGAGAGACCCAGTACTTC. Translation: CAISELPGETQYF. The chain links TRBV10-3 to TRBJ2-5; D ambiguous. Germline V CDR1 and CDR2: ENHRY, SYGVKD. The CDR3 has 13 residues. The germline V and J ends were trimmed by 2 bases and 4 bases, with 8 bases remaining between them.

V usage is TRBV3-1 (or the pseudogene TRBV3-2) and J usage is TRBJ1-2, with 9 bases aligning to TRBD1. Germline V gene sequence: CDR1 LGHDT, CDR2 YNNKEL (reference sequence). Trimming at V came to 3 bases and at J to 6 bases, leaving 5 bases not matched to a gene. This CDR3 contains 14 residues. This chain's CDR3 is CASSHRTGDNGYTF. CDR3 bases: TGTGCCAGCAGCCACCGGACAGGGGACAATGGCTACACCTTC.

The chain carries TRBV2 and TRBJ1-2; D unresolved. The V end was cut by 7 bases, the J end by 2 bases, with 17 bases between. This CDR3 spans 15 amino acids. Germline V gives CDR1 SNHLY, CDR2 FYNNEI. The CDR3: CASNSRAARNYGYTF. The CDR3 DNA reads as TGTGCCAGCAACTCGCGGGCAGCCCGCAACTATGGCTACACCTTC.

This chain uses TRBV16 with TRBJ1-2, with 10 bases lining up with TRBD1. CDR1 and CDR2 from the germline V gene are KGHSY and FQNENV. Trimming removed 3 bases from V and 4 bases from J; junction bases left unmatched: 23. The CDR3 has 21 residues. The CDR3 protein is CASSQLLQRPGTGEGVYGYTF. CDR3 DNA: TGTGCCAGCAGCCAGTTACTCCAGCGTCCCGGGACAGGGGAGGGTGTCTATGGCTACACCTTC.

This clone is a singleton in its sample. The rearrangement links TRBV29-1 to TRBJ1-2, with 7 bases lining up with TRBD1. This CDR3 region has 14 residues. The V gene end was trimmed by 2 bases and the J gene end by 4 bases; junction bases not matched to a gene: 7. Germline CDR1 reads SQVTM; CDR2 reads ANQGSEA. DNA for the CDR3: TGCAGCGTTGAACAACAGGGGTTTGGCTATGGCTACACCTTC. Protein product: CSVEQQGFGYGYTF.

V is TRBV5-1 and J is TRBJ1-2; 10 bases agree with TRBD1. The CDR3 length is 15 residues. The V segment lost 0 bases and the J segment 4 bases; nucleotides outside the gene matches: 3. From germline, CDR1 is SGHRS and CDR2 YFSETQ. Here the CDR3 DNA reads TGCGCCAGCAGCTTGGAGGGACAGGGGACCTATGGCTACACCTTC. Residues: CASSLEGQGTYGYTF.

This rearrangement joins TRBV2 to TRBJ2-3, with 8 bases that match TRBD2. The V gene's germline CDR1 is SNHLY and CDR2 FYNNEI. J was trimmed by 6 bases and V by 1 base; bases with no gene match: 15. The CDR3 length is 18 residues. The CDR3, as DNA: TGTGCCAGCAGTGAAGGGGGGTTTGGACTAGCAAACCCGGATACGCAGTATTTT. The encoded protein is CASSEGGFGLANPDTQYF.

This chain uses TRBV7-2 with TRBJ1-1, with TRBD1 identical over 7 bases. This CDR3 contains 13 residues. V shed 5 bases, J shed 5 bases, and the junction held 5 bases outside the gene matches. CDR1 is SGHTA, CDR2 FQGNSA, per germline. DNA of the CDR3: TGTGCCAGCAGCGCTGACAGGGTGACTGAAGCTTTCTTT. Amino acids: CASSADRVTEAFF. Filled out from reference TRBV7-2 and TRBJ1-1, the complete variable domain reads GAGVSQSPSNKVTEKGKDVELRCDPISGHTALYWYRQSLGQGLEFLIYFQGNSAPDKSGLPSDRFSAERTGGSVSTLTIQRTQQEDSAVYLCASSADRVTEAFFGQGTRLTVV.

The chain has TRBV30 and TRBJ1-5; D remains unclear. With 1 base removed from V and 4 bases from J, the gap between germline ends came to 5 bases. This CDR3 spans 12 amino acids. Germline CDR1 is GTSNPN and CDR2 is SVGIG (reference sequence). The chain's CDR3 is CAWSGMNQPQHF. The CDR3 DNA reads TGTGCCTGGAGTGGTATGAATCAGCCCCAGCATTTT.

The rearrangement joins TRBV5-1 to TRBJ1-1; tentatively, D is TRBD1 (6 bases). From germline, CDR1 is SGHRS and CDR2 YFSETQ. Deletions cut 2 bases from V and 3 bases from J, with 11 bases between. CDR3 length: 14 amino acids. The CDR3: CASSLQGPDTEAFF. The CDR3, as DNA: TGCGCCAGCAGCTTACAGGGTCCGGACACTGAAGCTTTCTTT.

The V gene is TRBV5-4, the J gene TRBJ2-3; D gene uncertain. The V gene's germline CDR1 is SGHNT and CDR2 YYREEE (reference sequence). The V end was cut by 0 bases, the J end by 3 bases, with 14 bases between. The CDR3 sequence is 16 residues long. The CDR3 DNA is TGTGCCAGCAGCTTGGAAGCGTTGCTAACAACAGATACGCAGTATTTT. Protein sequence: CASSLEALLTTDTQYF.

The chain uses TRBV6-5 and TRBJ2-1; D is possibly TRBD1 (6 bases). This CDR3 contains 13 residues. The germline CDR1 and CDR2 sequences are MNHEY and SVGAGI. V was trimmed by 6 bases and J by 5 bases, leaving 11 bases between them. The CDR3 sequence: CASRGTPDNEQFF. The CDR3 DNA sequence: TGTGCCAGCAGAGGGACACCTGACAATGAGCAGTTCTTC.